Given below is one TCR beta chain in context. The data were taken from a study of T cells in Graves' hyperthyroidism and ophthalmopathy. RNA transcripts provided the source from which TCR beta CDR3 regions were amplified. TCR CDR3 regions were first amplified by RT-PCR with HTBI primers. TCRdb recomputed calls from the multiplex PCR reads with MiXCR, one row per CDR3 protein. Counted here are about 520,000 distinct CDR3 sequences, about 24% occurring once; the ten biggest clones make up over 9%. The authors obtained PBMCs from more than 9.5 ml of fresh peripheral blood. Trimming removed 1 base from V and 5 bases from J, with 14 bases in between. The germline gives CDR1 MNHEY, CDR2 SVGEGT. The CDR3 has 15 amino acids.

Sequences were obtained from blood. The chain has TRBV6-2 or TRBV6-3 and TRBJ2-5; the D call may be TRBD1 or TRBD2 (5 bases each). This TCR came from a woman in her thirties with Graves' ophthalmopathy. The CDR3 DNA is TGTGCCAGCAGTTACTATGGGACCTCCATGGAGACCCAGTACTTC. Amino acids: CASSYYGTSMETQYF.